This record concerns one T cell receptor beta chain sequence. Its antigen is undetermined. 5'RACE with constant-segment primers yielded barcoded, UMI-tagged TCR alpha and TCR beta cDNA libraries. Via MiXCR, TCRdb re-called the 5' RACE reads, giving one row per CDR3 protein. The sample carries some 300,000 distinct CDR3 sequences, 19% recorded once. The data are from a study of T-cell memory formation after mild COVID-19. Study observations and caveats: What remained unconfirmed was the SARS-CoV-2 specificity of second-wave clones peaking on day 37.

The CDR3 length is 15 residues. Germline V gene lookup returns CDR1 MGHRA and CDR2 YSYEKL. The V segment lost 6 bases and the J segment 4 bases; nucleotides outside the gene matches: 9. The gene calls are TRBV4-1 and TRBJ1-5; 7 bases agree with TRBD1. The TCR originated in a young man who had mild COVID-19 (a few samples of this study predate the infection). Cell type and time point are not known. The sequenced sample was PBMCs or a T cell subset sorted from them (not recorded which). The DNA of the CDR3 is TGCGCCAGCAGACCGAACAGGGGAGTGAATCAGCCCCAGCATTTT. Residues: CASRPNRGVNQPQHF.